This T cell receptor (beta chain) originates from a study of T cell responses to AZD1222 COVID-19 vaccine (dated by TCRdb to about 2021). Context from the whole study: Because spike-specific TCR depth and breadth did not differ between the two schedules, AZD1222 recipients who got a second dose at roughly 4 weeks were pooled with those who got a second dose at roughly 12 weeks. TCR sequencing covered over 230 trial participants: 200 to 210 given two doses of AZD1222 and 26 given two doses of MenACWY control vaccine. Trial participants were enrolled into age subgroups of 18-55, 56-69 and 70-plus years, which contained roughly 140, 27 and 60 TCR-sequenced participants, respectively. The paper's findings and limits, for the study overall: In the small 56-69-year group, the increase in depth fell short of significance, most likely because of low power. Conclusions about previously exposed vaccinees were limited because only six AZD1222 recipients were SARS-CoV-2 seropositive at baseline. A significant rise in spike-specific TCR breadth and depth was observed after two AZD1222 doses relative to day 0 and relative to MenACWY recipients. Epitopes outside the regions mutated in the B.1.351 and B.1.1.7 variants were reportedly recognized by nearly half of the unique spike-specific TCRs. CD4 TCRs associated with the vaccine covered the entire spike protein, and the dominant responses were in regions 160-218 and 743-854. Because no samples from the day 14 peak response were available, repertoires could be characterized only after the peak T cell response. Most participants were white British and females outnumbered males, and the authors suggested that clonal diversity may have been underestimated.

The CDR3 regions of human TCRbeta chains were analyzed by immunosequencing. The authors' pipeline ran thus. Repertoire TCRs were matched against a reference library of SARS-CoV-2-specific TCRs generated with the MIRA antigen-specificity platform. Breadth was defined as the fraction of unique TCRs that were SARS-CoV-2-associated, and depth was defined as the fraction of total T cells that were SARS-CoV-2-associated. Using the MIRA data, each spike-specific TCR was assigned both to the spike region to which the TCR was reactive and to a CD4 or CD8 class. Log10-transformed breadth and depth values were compared by one-way ANOVA with Sidak's multiple comparisons tests. Sourced from immuneACCESS, this table was stored by TCRdb with only in-frame sequences that have V and J called. A share of the clones is absent; for the studies checked, an unresolved V gene accounts for under half, and the remainder has no known explanation. From that table come the V and J calls and clone size; the DNA was used to work out D and trimming. This sample comprises roughly 120,000 clones, 90% to 95% of them detected only once. 2.8% of the sample is taken by the ten largest.

This specimen's time point label, interpreted: baseline before first vaccination. Vaccinee samples came from UK trials COV001 and COV002, including a single-blind randomized controlled phase 2/3 trial of AZD1222 (ChAdOx1 nCoV-19) in healthy adults. Trial participant PBMC samples were collected at day 0 and day 28 after the second dose for TCRbeta chain sequencing. Deletion took 4 bases off V and 2 bases off J, with a span of 22 bases between the germline ends. Taken from the germline V gene, the CDR1 and CDR2 loops are SGHRS and YFSETQ. From the cysteine through the phenylalanine, the CDR3 covers 17 amino acids. The entry retains the CDR3 DNA only, 51 bases that are in frame from base 1. On this clone itself: What antigen it recognizes has not been identified. Base qualities are not provided; no much larger clone lies one nucleotide away.

Recombination connected TRBV5-1 to TRBJ2-7; a tentative D call is TRBD2 (6 bases match). The receptor was isolated from an adult in good health. Sequenced material: peripheral blood, taken on day 0 of AZD1222 vaccination. The nucleotide sequence is given as TGCGCCAGCAGCCTTTCCGGGACTGGCTTAGGGGCCTACGAGCAGTACTTC. This codes for CASSLSGTGLGAYEQYF.